This T cell receptor (beta chain) was identified during a study of blood T cell repertoires in COVID-19. Across the whole study: From the United States, Italy and Spain came samples of acute and convalescent COVID-19. The analysed material was cDNA or gDNA that came from T cells, B-cell-depleted T cells, or PBMCs.

Original processing notes: Estimated nucleated cell counts came from reference gene primer amplification. The repertoire was sequenced with immunoSEQ multiplex PCR; TCRdb's copy has only in-frame clones and lacks some. D and trimming come from the DNA, and the V and J calls and clone size come from that table. The table lists around 160,000 clones, just under 85% of them singletons, with approximately 2.7% in the top ten. CDR1 is SNHLY, CDR2 FYNNEI, per germline. J was trimmed by 5 bases and V by 5 bases; bases with no gene match: 5. This CDR3 is 14 amino acids long. The sequence was collected from a woman in her thirties or forties with active or convalescent COVID-19. Sample: peripheral blood. This chain uses TRBV2 with TRBJ1-2, with 10 positions matching TRBD1. The CDR3: CASSLDRGPYGYTF. DNA for the CDR3: TGTGCCAGCAGTCTAGACAGGGGGCCTTATGGCTACACCTTC.